This entry concerns a single T cell receptor (beta chain). The data belong to a study of CD8+ T cells in alopecia areata. The CDR3 loop spans 16 amino acids. Germline V gene lookup returns CDR1 SQVTM and CDR2 ANQGSEA. V was cut by 5 bases and J by 0 bases, with 17 bases left in between. RNA was isolated and reverse transcribed to cDNA, the sequencing template. This table comes from immunoSEQ multiplex PCR, and its TCRdb copy is limited to in-frame clones, with some not included. Of 190,000 or so clones in the sample, approximately 56% are singletons; the top ten hold approximately 3.4%. Specified treatment: oral pan-JAK inhibitor, 5-10 mg twice daily.

The receptor comes from a human donor with alopecia areata. V usage is TRBV29-1 and J usage is TRBJ2-1; D perhaps matches TRBD2 (7 bases). This material consisted of CD4+ T cells sorted from blood, taken at week 4, from a patient treated with tofacitinib. CDR3 DNA: TGCAGCGTTTCGAAAGGGGGGGCCTCCTCCTACAATGAGCAGTTCTTC. Amino acids: CSVSKGGASSYNEQFF.